This record concerns one T cell receptor beta chain sequence. Produced via immunoSEQ multiplex PCR; TCRdb's table is partial and in-frame only. The table records 200,000 or so clones, around four fifths of them present only once. The data were taken from a study of blood T cell repertoires in COVID-19. V lost 4 bases and J lost 11; bases outside the gene matches: 13. The CDR3 spans 14 residues. Germline CDR1 SGHRS, CDR2 YFSETQ. This TCR derives from an elderly woman with COVID-19, enrolled during active disease. Sequenced sample: peripheral blood. The chain has TRBV5-1 and TRBJ1-1, with 8 bases aligning to TRBD1. CDR3 nucleotide sequence: TGCGCCAGCAGCCCCGGCGGACAGGGTTTAGGGGCTTTCTTT. This encodes CASSPGGQGLGAFF.